Shown below are 16 T cell receptor beta chains from a single sample sequenced in a study of cytomegalovirus exposure and HLA in healthy donors. The PCR was carried out with 60 Vbeta primers and 13 Jbeta primers. Clones were read by immunoSEQ multiplex PCR, and TCRdb kept only the in-frame ones, dropping some. This table has about 110,000 clones, 81% appearing once. Sequenced input: PBMCs. These receptors all come from a woman in her 30s in good health and CMV-seronegative.

The chain recombines TRBV9 with TRBJ2-1, with 16 bases that match TRBD2. Germline V lookup: CDR1 SGDLS, CDR2 YYNGEE. This CDR3 is 17 amino acids long. V lost 1 base to trimming and J lost 7 bases; unmatched junction nucleotides: 5. The CDR3 coding sequence is TGTGCCAGCAGCGTATTGGCGGGACTAGCGGGAGGGAATGAGCAGTTCTTC. It yields the protein CASSVLAGLAGGNEQFF.

This chain links TRBV14 with TRBJ2-3, with D tentatively TRBD1 (5 bases). Germline V gene lookup returns CDR1 SGHDN and CDR2 FVKESK. CDR3 size: 15 residues. V shed 0 bases and J shed 6 bases, with 13 bases lying between them. The CDR3 region has the DNA TGTGCCAGCAGCCAAGATGTAGGGGATTGGGATACGCAGTATTTT. Amino acid sequence: CASSQDVGDWDTQYF.

This chain links TRBV5-1 with TRBJ2-3; TRBD2 might be the D (5 bases). This CDR3 is 13 amino acids long. The V gene lost 4 bases and the J gene lost 4 bases, with 10 bases spanning the gap. The germline V gene encodes CDR1 SGHRS and CDR2 YFSETQ. The CDR3: CASSEGLADTQYF. The CDR3 region has the DNA TGCGCCAGCAGCGAGGGTTTGGCAGATACGCAGTATTTT.

This rearrangement joins TRBV4-1 to TRBJ2-2; 10 bases fit TRBD2. In germline, CDR1 is MGHRA, CDR2 YSYEKL. Losses at the gene ends were 3 bases for V and 1 base for J; bases not matched to a gene: 8. This CDR3 is 18 amino acids long. The CDR3 here is CASSQTSGRGGNTGELFF. CDR3 in DNA: TGCGCCAGCAGCCAGACTAGCGGGCGGGGCGGGAACACCGGGGAGCTGTTTTTT.

This clone was recorded only once. The chain carries TRBV27 and TRBJ2-5, with unresolved D. CDR1 is MNHEY and CDR2 is SMNVEV in the germline V gene (reference sequence). Trimming shortened V by 2 bases and J by 0 bases, and 4 bases separated the two germline ends. CDR3 size: 13 residues. CDR3 DNA sequence: TGTGCCAGCAGTTTACGGTACCAAGAGACCCAGTACTTC. Its protein is CASSLRYQETQYF.

J is TRBJ1-1 and V is TRBV27, with 8 bases lining up with TRBD1. Trimming took 0 bases from V and 0 from J; bases not matched to a gene: 6. Germline V CDR1 and CDR2: MNHEY, SMNVEV (reference sequence). This CDR3 is 17 amino acids long. CDR3 DNA: TGTGCCAGCAGTTTATCGAGAGGACAGGGTGTGAACACTGAAGCTTTCTTT. Its protein is CASSLSRGQGVNTEAFF.

The chain recombines TRBV4-1 with TRBJ2-5, with D unclear. Germline loops: CDR1 MGHRA, CDR2 YSYEKL. CDR3 length equals 18 residues. The germline V and J ends were trimmed by 1 base and 5 bases, with 23 bases remaining between them. The CDR3 reads CASSQVNLGLSSSETQYF. Written as DNA, the CDR3 is TGCGCCAGCAGCCAAGTAAATCTAGGTCTGAGTTCTTCGGAGACCCAGTACTTC.

This sequence joins TRBV6-6 and TRBJ2-7, with D possibly matching TRBD2 (7 bases). CDR1 and CDR2 from the germline V gene are MNHNY and SVGAGI (reference sequence). Trimming left V 6 bases short and J 5 bases short, with 17 bases between. This CDR3 is 14 amino acids long. CDR3 residues: CASSRGEGVNEQYF. The CDR3 DNA reads TGTGCCAGCAGCCGCGGGGAGGGGGTTAACGAGCAGTACTTC.

The chain joins TRBV9 to TRBJ2-3, with unresolved D. The CDR3 runs 12 residues. Trimming took 0 bases from V and 9 from J, leaving 8 bases between them. Germline CDR1 and CDR2: SGDLS and YYNGEE. Here the CDR3 reads CASSVGTETQYF. Here the CDR3 DNA reads TGTGCCAGCAGCGTAGGAACTGAAACGCAGTATTTT.

The CDR3 region is CASNYNYEAFF. The CDR3 DNA follows: TGTGCCAGCAACTACAACTATGAAGCTTTCTTT. The rearrangement uses TRBV6-5 and TRBJ1-1; D is ambiguous. V was cut by 7 bases and J by 7 bases, with 10 bases left in between. Germline-derived CDR1 and CDR2 are MNHEY and SVGAGI. This CDR3 comprises 11 residues.

The chain carries TRBV14 and TRBJ1-6; tentatively, D is TRBD1 (5 bases). V was cut by 0 bases and J by 0 bases, with 9 bases left in between. Germline values: CDR1 SGHDN, CDR2 FVKESK. There are 17 residues in the CDR3. CDR3 region: CASSQDRGTSYNSPLHF. CDR3 sequence (DNA): TGTGCCAGCAGCCAAGATCGGGGGACCTCCTATAATTCACCCCTCCACTTT.

Details on this clone: Other DNA sequences in the same sample also yield this CDR3. The chain uses TRBV9 and TRBJ2-1; the match to TRBD2 covers 8 bases. Trimming at V came to 3 bases and at J to 0 bases, leaving 2 bases not matched to a gene. Germline lookup yields CDR1 SGDLS and CDR2 YYNGEE. This CDR3 has 15 amino acids. CDR3 in DNA: TGTGCCAGCAGCGCCCGGGAGGGCTCCTACAATGAGCAGTTCTTC. This sequence encodes CASSAREGSYNEQFF.

The V and J genes are TRBV27 and TRBJ2-7, with D tentatively TRBD1 (6 bases). The CDR3 consists of 13 residues. Germline loops: CDR1 MNHEY, CDR2 SMNVEV (reference sequence). V shed 4 bases and J shed 4 bases, with 11 bases lying between them. CDR3 bases: TGTGCCAGCAGTTCCAATACAGGGTACGAGCAGTACTTC. Translation gives CASSSNTGYEQYF.

This sequence joins TRBV7-6 and TRBJ2-3, with TRBD2 matching over 11 bases. With 2 bases clipped from V and 4 bases from J, the junction kept 8 bases outside the gene matches. In germline, CDR1 is SGHVS, CDR2 FNYEAQ. The length of the CDR3 is 17 residues. For the CDR3, the DNA is TGTGCCAGCAGCTTATCTACTAGCGGGAGATCCTCAGATACGCAGTATTTT. As protein: CASSLSTSGRSSDTQYF.

The chain couples TRBV30 to TRBJ1-6, with 8 positions matching TRBD1. This CDR3 is 13 amino acids long. V shed 5 bases, J shed 7 bases, and the junction held 4 bases outside the gene matches. From germline, CDR1 is GTSNPN and CDR2 SVGIG (reference sequence). The CDR3 protein is CAWRTGLNSPLHF. Written as DNA, the CDR3 is TGTGCCTGGCGGACAGGGCTAAATTCACCCCTCCACTTT.

The J gene is TRBJ2-4, the V gene TRBV15; D may be TRBD1 (6 bases). V lost 9 bases, J lost 4 bases, and 16 bases lay in between. The CDR3 length is 14 residues. Per the germline V gene, CDR1 is LNHNV and CDR2 is YYDKDF (reference sequence). The CDR3 spells CATSLTGIKNIQYF. In nucleotides, the CDR3 is TGTGCCACGTCCCTGACAGGCATTAAAAACATTCAGTACTTC.